This T cell receptor beta chain is from a study of human CD8 memory T cell subsets. The authors made TCR beta libraries using UMI-labeled 5' RACE. TCRdb re-called the 5' RACE reads and gives one entry per CDR3 protein, without DNA. The sample includes 17,000 or so distinct CDR3 sequences. The CDR3 runs to 15 residues. Germline CDR1 SGHKS, CDR2 YYEKEE (reference sequence). This TCR came from a human donor in good health. The V call is TRBV5-5, the J call TRBJ2-3; the D call from TCRdb, TRBD1, cannot be confirmed without DNA. The specimen sequenced was CD8+ stem-like memory T cells (TSCM and TCM) sorted from PBMCs. The subset was: stem-like memory CD8 T cells (TSTEM), CCR7+ PD-1- TIGIT-. CDR3 amino acids: CASSPGQLFTDTQYF. Filled out from reference TRBV5-5 and TRBJ2-3, the complete variable domain reads DAGVTQSPTHLIKTRGQQVTLRCSPISGHKSVSWYQQVLGQGPQFIFQYYEKEERGRGNFPDRFSARQFPNYSSELNVNALLLGDSALYLCASSPGQLFTDTQYFGPGTRLTVL.